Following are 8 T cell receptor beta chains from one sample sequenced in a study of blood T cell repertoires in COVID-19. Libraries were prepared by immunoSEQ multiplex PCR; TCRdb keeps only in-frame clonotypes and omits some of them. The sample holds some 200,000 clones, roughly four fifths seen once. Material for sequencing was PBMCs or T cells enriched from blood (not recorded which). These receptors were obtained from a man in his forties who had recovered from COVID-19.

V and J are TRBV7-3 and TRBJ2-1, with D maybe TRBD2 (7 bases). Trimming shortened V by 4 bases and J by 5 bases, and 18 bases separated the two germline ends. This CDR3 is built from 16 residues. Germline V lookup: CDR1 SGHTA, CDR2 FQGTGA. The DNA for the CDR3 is TGTGCCAGCAGCTCCAAGGGGGGGGCGGCCGACAATGAGCAGTTCTTC. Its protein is CASSSKGGAADNEQFF.

CDR3 bases: TGTGCCCTGGACTTAAGGGTCGTGGGTGAAGCTTTCTTT. The encoded protein is CALDLRVVGEAFF. This chain joins TRBV30 and TRBJ1-1; D not resolved. Germline CDR1 GTSNPN, CDR2 SVGIG (reference sequence). The CDR3 totals 13 residues. V lost 8 bases, J lost 7 bases, and 20 bases lay in between.

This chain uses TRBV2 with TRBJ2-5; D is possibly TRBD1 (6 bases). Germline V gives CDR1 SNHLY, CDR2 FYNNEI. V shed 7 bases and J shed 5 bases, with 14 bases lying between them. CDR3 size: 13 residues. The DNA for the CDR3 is TGTGCCAGCATACGGGACAACGGGGAGACCCAGTACTTC. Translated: CASIRDNGETQYF.

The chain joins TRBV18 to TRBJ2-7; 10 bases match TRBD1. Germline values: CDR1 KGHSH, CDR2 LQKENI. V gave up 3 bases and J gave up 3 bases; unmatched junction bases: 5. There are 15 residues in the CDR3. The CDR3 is CASSPSDRGIYEQYF. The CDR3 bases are TGTGCCAGCTCACCTTCGGACAGGGGGATCTACGAGCAGTACTTC.

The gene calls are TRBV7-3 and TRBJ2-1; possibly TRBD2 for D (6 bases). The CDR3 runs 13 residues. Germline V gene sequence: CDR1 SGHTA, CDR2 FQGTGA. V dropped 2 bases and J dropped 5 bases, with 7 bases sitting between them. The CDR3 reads CASSLPGDNEQFF. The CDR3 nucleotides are TGTGCCAGCAGCTTACCGGGGGACAATGAGCAGTTCTTC.

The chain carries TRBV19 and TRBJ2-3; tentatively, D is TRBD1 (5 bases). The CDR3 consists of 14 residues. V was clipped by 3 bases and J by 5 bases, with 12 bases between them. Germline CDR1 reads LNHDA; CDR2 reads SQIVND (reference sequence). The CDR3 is CASSILGARDTQYF. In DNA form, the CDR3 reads TGTGCCAGTAGTATCCTAGGGGCGAGAGATACGCAGTATTTT.

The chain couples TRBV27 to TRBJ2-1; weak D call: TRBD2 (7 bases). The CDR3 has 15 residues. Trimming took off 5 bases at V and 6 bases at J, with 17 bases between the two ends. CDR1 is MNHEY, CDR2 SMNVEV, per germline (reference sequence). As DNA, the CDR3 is TGTGCCAGCAGTCCGACTCAGGGGAGGGGCAATGAGCAGTTCTTC. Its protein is CASSPTQGRGNEQFF.

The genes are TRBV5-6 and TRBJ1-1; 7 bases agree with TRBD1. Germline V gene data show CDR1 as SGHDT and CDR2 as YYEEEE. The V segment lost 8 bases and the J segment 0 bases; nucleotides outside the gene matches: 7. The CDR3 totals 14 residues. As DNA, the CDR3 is TGTGCCAGTAAGGGGGCAGGTGTGAACACTGAAGCTTTCTTT. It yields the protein CASKGAGVNTEAFF.